This T cell receptor (beta chain) was sequenced in a study of early T cells in non-severe SARS-CoV-2 infection. Overall study: Unsorted whole-blood RNA was sequenced in bulk, leaving chains unpaired. Overall study results and limits: Private and CD4 specificities were missed by VDJdb matching, which favored anti-spike CD8 responses.

Germline CDR1 reads SEHNR; CDR2 reads FQNEAQ (reference sequence). Trimming shortened V by 1 base and J by 6 bases, and 12 bases separated the two germline ends. CDR3 size: 14 residues. This clonotype was seen repeatedly, ten times or more. Its antigen is currently unknown. Attachment of unique molecular identifiers to individual cDNA molecules was performed. Using its own MiXCR run on the 5' RACE reads, TCRdb lists one record per CDR3 protein. The sample lists some 30,000 distinct CDR3 sequences, 4.7% occurring once. The clonotype was recovered from an adult who was a healthcare worker with PCR-confirmed SARS-CoV-2 infection or an uninfected control (not recorded which). The sample was whole blood. The chain links TRBV7-9 to TRBJ1-2, with D possibly TRBD1 on 6 matching bases. This chain's CDR3 is CASSLDPGADGYTF. The DNA of the CDR3 is TGTGCCAGCAGCTTAGATCCGGGGGCGGATGGCTACACCTTC.